These 32 T cell receptor beta chains were all obtained from the same sample, sequenced in a study of PD-L1 blockade in urothelial cancer. Data came from immunoSEQ multiplex PCR; TCRdb stores just in-frame clones and leaves some out. The table records 95,000 to 150,000 clones, roughly 88% of them present only once. The sample's time point: peripheral blood 6 weeks after treatment start. Source: PBMCs, taken around atezolizumab (anti-PD-L1) treatment. These receptor sequences come from a man between 45 and 60 years old with urothelial cancer.

V usage is TRBV2 and J usage is TRBJ1-2, with D hard to call. The CDR3 totals 13 residues. Looked up from germline, CDR1 is SNHLY and CDR2 is FYNNEI. Trimming removed 7 bases at V and 3 bases at J, with 12 bases between. The DNA of the CDR3 is TGTGCCAGCACGGCAGAGGCGGACTATGGCTACACCTTC. It yields the protein CASTAEADYGYTF. Full variable domain (outside the CDR3, taken from reference TRBV2 and TRBJ1-2): EPEVTQTPSHQVTQMGQEVILRCVPISNHLYFYWYRQILGQKVEFLVSFYNNEISEKSEIFDDQFSVERPDGSNFTLKIRSTKLEDSAMYFCASTAEADYGYTFGSGTRLTVV.

This clone came up a few times. The chain recombines TRBV5-1 with TRBJ1-2; D gene uncertain. CDR1 SGHRS and CDR2 YFSETQ come from the germline V gene. The V end lost 5 bases, the J end lost 8 bases, and 10 bases lay between the germline ends. CDR3 length equals 11 residues. CDR3 DNA sequence: TGCGCCAGCAGGAACGGGTTAGGCTACACCTTC. Protein sequence: CASRNGLGYTF.

Written as DNA, the CDR3 is TGTGCCAGCAGTGAGGAGAGGGGGCAATACAATGAGCAGTTCTTC. Amino acids: CASSEERGQYNEQFF. The V call is TRBV6-1, the J call TRBJ2-1; 7 bases align to TRBD1. Germline V gene lookup returns CDR1 MNHNS and CDR2 SASEGT. The ends lost 3 bases at V and 4 bases at J; junction bases unmatched: 6. The CDR3 covers 15 residues.

The chain combines TRBV19 with TRBJ2-4; TRBD1 agrees at 9 bases. V lost 9 bases to trimming and J lost 2 bases; unmatched junction nucleotides: 11. The CDR3 has 16 residues. CDR1 and CDR2 (germline): LNHDA, SQIVND (reference sequence). CDR3 residues: CASKQGAVGTKNIQYF. The CDR3 coding sequence is TGTGCCAGCAAACAGGGGGCAGTTGGAACCAAAAACATTCAGTACTTC.

The genes are TRBV6-6 and TRBJ2-3; 8 nucleotides agree with TRBD1. Per germline, CDR1 MNHNY and CDR2 SVGAGI (reference sequence). V shed 7 bases, J shed 3 bases, and the junction held 9 bases outside the gene matches. The CDR3 has 15 residues. The CDR3 is CASTPPGQGTDTQYF. CDR3 sequence (DNA): TGTGCCAGCACCCCCCCCGGACAGGGTACAGATACGCAGTATTTT.

The chain combines TRBV7-9 with TRBJ1-6, with D unclear. The CDR3 extends over 13 amino acids. Germline CDR1 SEHNR, CDR2 FQNEAQ (reference sequence). The V end was cut by 2 bases, the J end by 8 bases, with 7 bases between. The CDR3 DNA reads TGTGCCAGCAGCTTATTGCGGGATTCACCCCTCCACTTT. Protein sequence: CASSLLRDSPLHF.

The chain is built from TRBV19 and TRBJ2-3, with TRBD2 matching over 8 bases. V trimming: 6 bases; J trimming: 2 bases; junction bases outside the gene matches: 7. The CDR3 sequence is 15 residues long. Germline V gene data show CDR1 as LNHDA and CDR2 as SQIVND (reference sequence). CDR3 region: CASSLVSGNTDTQYF. The CDR3 DNA reads TGTGCCAGTAGCTTGGTTAGCGGGAACACAGATACGCAGTATTTT.

This clone was observed once. This chain links TRBV18 with TRBJ2-6; 8 bases map to TRBD1. Trimming at V came to 8 bases and at J to 0 bases, leaving 15 bases not matched to a gene. This CDR3 is built from 19 residues. The germline CDR1 and CDR2 sequences are KGHSH and LQKENI. The CDR3 spells CASAGNLGTGASGANVLTF. The DNA of the CDR3 is TGTGCCAGCGCGGGAAACCTGGGGACAGGCGCCTCTGGGGCCAACGTCCTGACTTTC.

This clone was seen more than once but under ten times. For the CDR3, the DNA is TGTGCCAGCAGCTTAATATCGAGCTCCTATAATTCACCCCTCCACTTT. Translated, it gives CASSLISSSYNSPLHF. The chain links TRBV7-9 to TRBJ1-6, with D unclear. This CDR3 contains 16 residues. V was shortened by 2 bases and J by 0 bases, with 8 bases between the two germline ends. In germline, CDR1 is SEHNR, CDR2 FQNEAQ (reference sequence).

This clone was counted only a few times. The rearrangement uses TRBV30 and TRBJ1-5, with unresolved D. This CDR3 region has 13 residues. V lost 2 bases and J 4 bases, leaving 9 bases between the germline ends. Germline V gene sequence: CDR1 GTSNPN, CDR2 SVGIG (reference sequence). The CDR3 DNA sequence: TGTGCCTGGAGTCCGACAAGGAATCAGCCCCAGCATTTT. Amino acids: CAWSPTRNQPQHF.

The chain carries TRBV6-6 and TRBJ2-5; possibly TRBD2 for D (5 bases). The V gene lost 6 bases and the J gene lost 0 bases, with 8 bases spanning the gap. The CDR3 sequence is 13 residues long. CDR1 is MNHNY, CDR2 SVGAGI, per germline (reference sequence). This chain's CDR3 is CASRERYQETQYF. CDR3 bases: TGTGCCAGCAGAGAGCGGTACCAAGAGACCCAGTACTTC.

This clone was picked up one time. The chain links TRBV5-6 to TRBJ1-2; 7 nucleotides line up with TRBD1. With V trimmed by 5 bases and J by 5 bases, 6 bases remained unmatched. The CDR3 extends over 13 amino acids. The germline gives CDR1 SGHDT, CDR2 YYEEEE. The CDR3 loop reads CASRLQGSYGYTF. CDR3 sequence (DNA): TGTGCCAGCAGATTACAGGGGTCGTATGGCTACACCTTC.

The gene calls are TRBV2 and TRBJ2-7; TRBD2 is a possible D gene (5 bases). Germline V gene sequence: CDR1 SNHLY, CDR2 FYNNEI. The CDR3 is 15 residues long. Trimming took 7 bases from V and 3 from J, leaving 19 bases between them. CDR3 region: CASTFGGGEIYEQYF. The CDR3 bases are TGTGCCAGCACATTCGGCGGAGGAGAGATCTACGAGCAGTACTTC. Complete variable domain (other parts from reference TRBV2 and TRBJ2-7): EPEVTQTPSHQVTQMGQEVILRCVPISNHLYFYWYRQILGQKVEFLVSFYNNEISEKSEIFDDQFSVERPDGSNFTLKIRSTKLEDSAMYFCASTFGGGEIYEQYFGPGTRLTVT.

This clone was seen a few times. V usage is TRBV5-4 and J usage is TRBJ2-7; a weak D match, TRBD1 (5 bases). V lost 4 bases to trimming and J lost 3 bases, with 11 bases between them. The CDR3 runs 13 residues. CDR1 and CDR2 (germline): SGHNT, YYREEE (reference sequence). The CDR3 DNA is TGTGCCAGCAGCCCTACAGGAAGCTACGAGCAGTACTTC. Amino acids: CASSPTGSYEQYF.

This chain joins TRBV7-9 and TRBJ2-1; 14 bases align to TRBD2. This CDR3 is built from 18 residues. Looked up from germline, CDR1 is SEHNR and CDR2 is FQNEAQ (reference sequence). V was pared by 0 bases and J by 9 bases, with 10 bases of the junction left unmatched. CDR3 amino acids: CASSLAAGGLAGVSEQFF. The CDR3 coding sequence is TGTGCCAGCAGCTTAGCGGCGGGGGGACTAGCGGGAGTGAGTGAGCAGTTCTTC.

The rearrangement joins TRBV5-1 to TRBJ1-2, with TRBD1 matching over 7 bases. The germline V gene encodes CDR1 SGHRS and CDR2 YFSETQ. The CDR3 has 16 residues. V was clipped by 3 bases and J by 2 bases; unmatched bases: 10. The chain's CDR3 is CASSYRVGTANYGYTF. DNA of the CDR3: TGCGCCAGCAGCTACCGAGTGGGGACAGCAAACTATGGCTACACCTTC.

V usage is TRBV5-1 and J usage is TRBJ2-5, with 7 bases fitting TRBD1. This CDR3 is built from 13 residues. Trimming at V came to 4 bases and at J to 3 bases, leaving 3 bases not matched to a gene. Germline loops: CDR1 SGHRS, CDR2 YFSETQ. The CDR3 coding sequence is TGCGCCAGCAGCACTGGACAGGAAGAGACCCAGTACTTC. Encoded protein: CASSTGQEETQYF.

V usage is TRBV6-1 and J usage is TRBJ1-4, with 11 bases fitting TRBD1. CDR3 length: 18 amino acids. V shed 4 bases and J 0 bases; nucleotides not matched to a gene: 7. Germline values: CDR1 MNHNS, CDR2 SASEGT. CDR3 loop: CASSARDRGFATNEKLFF. DNA for the CDR3: TGTGCCAGCAGTGCCAGGGACAGGGGGTTTGCAACTAATGAAAAACTGTTTTTT.

The chain combines TRBV29-1 with TRBJ2-2; weak D call: TRBD1 (6 bases). Germline-derived CDR1 and CDR2 are SQVTM and ANQGSEA. Trimming removed 3 bases at V and 0 bases at J, with 11 bases between. This CDR3 spans 15 amino acids. Here the CDR3 DNA reads TGCAGCGTTGACCTTGGGGGCTCGAACACCGGGGAGCTGTTTTTT. Translation gives CSVDLGGSNTGELFF.

This sequence joins TRBV18 and TRBJ1-1; D unresolved. Looked up from germline, CDR1 is KGHSH and CDR2 is LQKENI. The CDR3 is made up of 15 amino acids. Trimming shortened V by 3 bases and J by 6 bases, and 17 bases separated the two germline ends. The CDR3: CASSPREGLAAEAFF. The CDR3 coding sequence is TGTGCCAGCTCACCGCGGGAGGGCTTGGCGGCTGAAGCTTTCTTT.

The chain uses TRBV5-5 and TRBJ2-5; TRBD2 aligns across 14 bases. The CDR3 is made up of 15 amino acids. V dropped 4 bases and J dropped 4; count of bases not matched to a gene: 3. CDR1 is SGHKS and CDR2 is YYEKEE in the germline V gene (reference sequence). The CDR3 here is CASSPGTSGRETQYF. CDR3 DNA: TGTGCCAGCAGCCCCGGGACTAGCGGGAGAGAGACCCAGTACTTC.

This sequence joins TRBV19 and TRBJ1-5; TRBD1 agrees at 11 bases. J lost 4 bases, V lost 5 bases, and 13 bases had no gene match. This CDR3 has 18 residues. Germline CDR1 and CDR2: LNHDA and SQIVND (reference sequence). Here the CDR3 reads CASSDGTGGSRTNQPQHF. Written as DNA, the CDR3 is TGTGCCAGTAGTGACGGGACAGGGGGTTCTCGGACTAATCAGCCCCAGCATTTT. The full variable domain, with the rest looked up from reference TRBV19 and TRBJ1-5, is DGGITQSPKYLFRKEGQNVTLSCEQNLNHDAMYWYRQDPGQGLRLIYYSQIVNDFQKGDIAEGYSVSREKKESFPLTVTSAQKNPTAFYLCASSDGTGGSRTNQPQHFGDGTRLSIL.

The rearrangement joins TRBV15 to TRBJ1-1; 7 positions match TRBD1. Germline V gives CDR1 LNHNV, CDR2 YYDKDF (reference sequence). The J segment lost 4 bases and the V segment lost 0 bases, leaving 11 bases of the junction unmatched. The CDR3 runs to 17 residues. CDR3 loop: CATSRDPGQAQGTEAFF. Here the CDR3 DNA reads TGTGCCACCAGCAGAGATCCCGGACAGGCCCAGGGCACTGAAGCTTTCTTT.

V gene TRBV7-9 combines with J gene TRBJ1-1, with 8 bases identical to TRBD1. The V gene end was trimmed by 4 bases and the J gene end by 4 bases; junction bases not matched to a gene: 11. The CDR3 sequence is 16 residues long. CDR1 and CDR2 from the germline V gene are SEHNR and FQNEAQ (reference sequence). CDR3 sequence: CASSYVAGGSGTEAFF. Here the CDR3 DNA reads TGTGCCAGCAGCTACGTGGCAGGGGGCTCGGGCACTGAAGCTTTCTTT.

This sequence joins TRBV18 and TRBJ2-3; 12 nucleotides agree with TRBD2. This CDR3 is built from 21 residues. The germline V gene has CDR1 KGHSH and CDR2 LQKENI. V lost 2 bases to trimming and J lost 2 bases; unmatched junction nucleotides: 17. CDR3 coding DNA: TGTGCCAGCTCACCAACCAAGTATACGGCTAGCGGGAGGGCCCTCACAGATACGCAGTATTTT. Protein sequence: CASSPTKYTASGRALTDTQYF.

This chain links TRBV28 with TRBJ2-5; 11 nucleotides line up with TRBD1. Germline CDR1 reads MDHEN; CDR2 reads SYDVKM. The CDR3 runs to 17 residues. V was clipped by 6 bases and J by 5 bases; unmatched bases: 14. CDR3 region: CASSPLARTGGQETQYF. For the CDR3, the DNA is TGTGCCAGCAGCCCATTAGCCAGGACAGGGGGCCAGGAGACCCAGTACTTC.

This clone was detected once. The chain uses TRBV28 and TRBJ2-1; 7 nucleotides match TRBD2. The germline CDR1 and CDR2 sequences are MDHEN and SYDVKM. This CDR3 has 15 amino acids. Trimming removed 5 bases from V and 4 bases from J; junction bases left unmatched: 8. In DNA form, the CDR3 reads TGTGCCAGCAGTCCCCGGGCGGGAGCTTACAATGAGCAGTTCTTC. Protein sequence: CASSPRAGAYNEQFF.

The chain has TRBV30 and TRBJ1-5; no clear D. CDR1 and CDR2 from the germline V gene are GTSNPN and SVGIG (reference sequence). V was clipped by 5 bases and J by 4 bases, with 18 bases between them. The CDR3 spans 15 residues. The CDR3 spells CAWGHRGHLNQPQHF. The DNA of the CDR3 is TGTGCCTGGGGCCACCGAGGGCACCTGAATCAGCCCCAGCATTTT.

This clone was detected only once. This chain connects TRBV19 to TRBJ2-2, with 7 bases that match TRBD2. Trimming cost V 4 bases and J 4 bases; bases outside gene matches: 6. CDR1 is LNHDA and CDR2 is SQIVND in the germline V gene (reference sequence). The CDR3 has 15 amino acids. The DNA for the CDR3 is TGTGCCAGTAGTACTACCGGGACTACCACCGGGGAGCTGTTTTTT. Its protein product is CASSTTGTTTGELFF.

The chain is built from TRBV30 and TRBJ1-6, with TRBD1 matching over 7 bases. Germline V gene sequence: CDR1 GTSNPN, CDR2 SVGIG (reference sequence). After removal of 0 bases from V and 8 bases from J, the junction contained 4 bases not matched to a gene. The CDR3 length is 14 residues. The CDR3 reads CAWSVGGSDSPLHF. The CDR3 DNA is TGTGCCTGGAGTGTAGGGGGCTCTGATTCACCCCTCCACTTT. Based on the CDR3 plus reference TRBV30 and TRBJ1-6, the full variable domain is SQTIHQWPATLVQPVGSPLSLECTVEGTSNPNLYWYRQAAGRGLQLLFYSVGIGQISSEVPQNLSASRPQDRQFILSSKKLLLSDSGFYLCAWSVGGSDSPLHFGNGTRLTVT.

The J gene is TRBJ1-1, the V gene TRBV11-2; D unresolved. Germline V gene lookup returns CDR1 SGHAT and CDR2 FQNNGV. The V end was cut by 4 bases, the J end by 3 bases, with 9 bases between. The CDR3 is 13 amino acids. The CDR3 DNA sequence: TGTGCCAGCAGCTCCCAACGCGACACTGAAGCTTTCTTT. The encoded protein is CASSSQRDTEAFF.

The chain couples TRBV5-4 to TRBJ2-2; TRBD2 matches at 9 bases. The CDR3 length is 15 residues. V shed 5 bases and J 5 bases; nucleotides not matched to a gene: 7. CDR1 is SGHNT, CDR2 YYREEE, per germline (reference sequence). CDR3 region: CASSFGTSRTGELFF. The CDR3 nucleotides read TGTGCCAGCAGTTTCGGGACTAGCAGGACCGGGGAGCTGTTTTTT.